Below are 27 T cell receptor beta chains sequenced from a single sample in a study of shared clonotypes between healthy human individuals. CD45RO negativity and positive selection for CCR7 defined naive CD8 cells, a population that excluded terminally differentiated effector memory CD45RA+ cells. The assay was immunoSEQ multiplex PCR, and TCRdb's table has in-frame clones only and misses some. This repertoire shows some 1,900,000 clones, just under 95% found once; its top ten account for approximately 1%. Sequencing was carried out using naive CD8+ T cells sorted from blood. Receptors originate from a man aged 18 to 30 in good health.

This CDR3 is CASPRRNGERMETQYF. The CDR3 DNA reads TGTGCCAGCCCACGTCGAAACGGAGAGAGGATGGAGACCCAGTACTTC. The chain has TRBV27 and TRBJ2-5; D remains ambiguous. Between the trimmed V and J ends, which lost 8 bases and 5 bases, there was a span of 24 bases. The V gene's germline CDR1 is MNHEY and CDR2 SMNVEV (reference sequence). CDR3 length: 16 amino acids.

CDR3 nucleotide sequence: TGTGCCAGCAGCTTCGGGCCTCTCAGCGCTGAAGCTTTCTTT. Its protein is CASSFGPLSAEAFF. The chain links TRBV5-4 to TRBJ1-1; D gene unclear. The ends were cut back, 2 bases at V and 6 bases at J, with 14 bases in the middle. From germline, CDR1 is SGHNT and CDR2 YYREEE (reference sequence). The CDR3 sequence is 14 residues long. Filled out from reference TRBV5-4 and TRBJ1-1, the complete variable domain reads ETGVTQSPTHLIKTRGQQVTLRCSSQSGHNTVSWYQQALGQGPQFIFQYYREEENGRGNFPPRFSGLQFPNYSSELNVNALELDDSALYLCASSFGPLSAEAFFGQGTRLTVV.

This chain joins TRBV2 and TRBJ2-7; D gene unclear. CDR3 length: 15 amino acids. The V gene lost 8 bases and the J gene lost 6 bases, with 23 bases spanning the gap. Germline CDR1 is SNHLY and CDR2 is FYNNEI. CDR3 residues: CASCTEGPRLGEQYF. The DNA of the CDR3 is TGTGCCAGCTGCACCGAAGGACCGCGCCTGGGCGAGCAGTACTTC.

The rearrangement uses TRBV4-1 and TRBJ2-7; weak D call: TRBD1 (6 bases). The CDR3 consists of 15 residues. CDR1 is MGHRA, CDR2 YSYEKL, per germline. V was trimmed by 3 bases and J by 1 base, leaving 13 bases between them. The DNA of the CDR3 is TGCGCCAGCAGCCACCGACAGGTTGAATCCTACGAGCAGTACTTC. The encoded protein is CASSHRQVESYEQYF.

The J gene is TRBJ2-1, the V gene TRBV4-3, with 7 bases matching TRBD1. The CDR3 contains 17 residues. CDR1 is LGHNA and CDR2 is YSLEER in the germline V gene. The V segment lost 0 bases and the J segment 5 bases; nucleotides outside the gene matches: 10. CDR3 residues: CASSQEGEGTANNEQFF. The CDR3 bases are TGCGCCAGCAGCCAAGAGGGGGAAGGGACAGCAAACAATGAGCAGTTCTTC.

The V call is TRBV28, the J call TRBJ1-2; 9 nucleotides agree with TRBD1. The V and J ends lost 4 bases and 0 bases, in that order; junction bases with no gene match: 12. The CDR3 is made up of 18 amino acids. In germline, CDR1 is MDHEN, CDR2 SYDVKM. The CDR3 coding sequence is TGTGCCAGCAGTTCCGTAATCACCCGGGACAGGGCTAACTATGGCTACACCTTC. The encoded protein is CASSSVITRDRANYGYTF.

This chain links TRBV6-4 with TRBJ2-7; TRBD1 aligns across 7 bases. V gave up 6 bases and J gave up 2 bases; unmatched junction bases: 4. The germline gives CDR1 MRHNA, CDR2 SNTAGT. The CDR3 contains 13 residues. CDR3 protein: CASRETGTYEQYF. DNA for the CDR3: TGTGCCAGCAGGGAGACAGGGACCTACGAGCAGTACTTC.

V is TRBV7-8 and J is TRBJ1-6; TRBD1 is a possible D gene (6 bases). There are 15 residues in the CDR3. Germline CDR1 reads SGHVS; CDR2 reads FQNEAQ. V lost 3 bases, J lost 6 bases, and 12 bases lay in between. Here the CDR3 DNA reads TGTGCCAGCAGCTTGCTCACAGGGTTTAATTCACCCCTCCACTTT. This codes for CASSLLTGFNSPLHF.

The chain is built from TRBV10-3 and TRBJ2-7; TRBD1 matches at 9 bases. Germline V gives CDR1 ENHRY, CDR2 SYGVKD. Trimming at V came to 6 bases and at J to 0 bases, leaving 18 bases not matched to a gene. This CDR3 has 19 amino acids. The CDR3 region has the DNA TGTGCCATCAGACCCACAGGACAGGGGTACCCAAACTTCTCCTACGAGCAGTACTTC. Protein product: CAIRPTGQGYPNFSYEQYF.

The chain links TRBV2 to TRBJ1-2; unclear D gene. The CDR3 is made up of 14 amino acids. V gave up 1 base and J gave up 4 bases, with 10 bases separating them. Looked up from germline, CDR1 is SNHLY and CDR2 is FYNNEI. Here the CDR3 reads CASSEVFQIYGYTF. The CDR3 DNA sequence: TGTGCCAGCAGTGAAGTTTTTCAGATCTATGGCTACACCTTC.

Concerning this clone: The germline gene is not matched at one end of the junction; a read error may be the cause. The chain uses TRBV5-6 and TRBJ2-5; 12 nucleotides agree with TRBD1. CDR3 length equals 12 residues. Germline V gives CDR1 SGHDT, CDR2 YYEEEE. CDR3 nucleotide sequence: TGTGCCAGCAGCCTGGGACAGGGGGCCTCCCACTTC. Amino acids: CASSLGQGASHF.

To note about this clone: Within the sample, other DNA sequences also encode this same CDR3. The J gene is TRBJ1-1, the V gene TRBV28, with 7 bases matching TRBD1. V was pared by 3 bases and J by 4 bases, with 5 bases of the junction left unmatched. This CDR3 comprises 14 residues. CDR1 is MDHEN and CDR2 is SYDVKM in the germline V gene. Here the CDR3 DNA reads TGTGCCAGCAGTTTTCGGGCAGGGGGCACTGAAGCTTTCTTT. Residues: CASSFRAGGTEAFF. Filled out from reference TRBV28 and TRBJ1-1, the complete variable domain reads DVKVTQSSRYLVKRTGEKVFLECVQDMDHENMFWYRQDPGLGLRLIYFSYDVKMKEKGDIPEGYSVSREKKERFSLILESASTNQTSMYLCASSFRAGGTEAFFGQGTRLTVV.

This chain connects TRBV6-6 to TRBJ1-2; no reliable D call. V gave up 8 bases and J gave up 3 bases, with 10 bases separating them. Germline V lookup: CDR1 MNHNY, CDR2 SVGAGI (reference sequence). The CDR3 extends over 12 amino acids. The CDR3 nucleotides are TGTGCCAGCGTAGGGATCGACTATGGCTACACCTTC. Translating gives CASVGIDYGYTF.

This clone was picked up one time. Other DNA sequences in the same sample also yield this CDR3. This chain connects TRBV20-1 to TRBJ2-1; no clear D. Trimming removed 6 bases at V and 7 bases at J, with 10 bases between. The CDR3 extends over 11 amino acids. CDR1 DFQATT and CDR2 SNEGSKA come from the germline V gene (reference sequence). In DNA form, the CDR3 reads TGCAGTGCGAGGATGATAAATGAGCAGTTCTTC. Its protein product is CSARMINEQFF.

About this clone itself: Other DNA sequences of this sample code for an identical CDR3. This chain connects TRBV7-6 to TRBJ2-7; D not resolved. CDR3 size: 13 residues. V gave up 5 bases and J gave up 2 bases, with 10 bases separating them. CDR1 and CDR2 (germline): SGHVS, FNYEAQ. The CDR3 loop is CASSLDQTYEQYF. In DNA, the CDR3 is TGTGCCAGCAGCCTCGACCAGACCTACGAGCAGTACTTC.

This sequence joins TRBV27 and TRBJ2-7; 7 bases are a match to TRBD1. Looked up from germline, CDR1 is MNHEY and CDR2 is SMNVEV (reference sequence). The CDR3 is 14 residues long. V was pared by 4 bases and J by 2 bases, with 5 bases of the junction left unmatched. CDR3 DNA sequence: TGTGCCAGCAGTTCAGACAGGGTACCCTACGAGCAGTACTTC. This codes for CASSSDRVPYEQYF.

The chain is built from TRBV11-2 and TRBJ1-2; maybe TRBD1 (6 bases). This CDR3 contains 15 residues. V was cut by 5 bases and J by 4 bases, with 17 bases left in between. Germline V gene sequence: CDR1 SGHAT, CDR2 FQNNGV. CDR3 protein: CASSPTGTGLYGYTF. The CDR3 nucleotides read TGTGCCAGCAGCCCAACAGGGACCGGCCTCTATGGCTACACCTTC. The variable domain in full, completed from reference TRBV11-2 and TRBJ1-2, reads EAGVAQSPRYKIIEKRQSVAFWCNPISGHATLYWYQQILGQGPKLLIQFQNNGVVDDSQLPKDRFSAERLKGVDSTLKIQPAKLEDSAVYLCASSPTGTGLYGYTFGSGTRLTVV.

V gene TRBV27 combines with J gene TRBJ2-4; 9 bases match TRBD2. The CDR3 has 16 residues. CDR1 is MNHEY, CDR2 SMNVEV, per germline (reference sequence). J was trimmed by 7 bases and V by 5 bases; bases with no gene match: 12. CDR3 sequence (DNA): TGTGCCAGCAGTCCGAAAATTGCGGGAGGGGGTAACATTCAGTACTTC. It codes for CASSPKIAGGGNIQYF.

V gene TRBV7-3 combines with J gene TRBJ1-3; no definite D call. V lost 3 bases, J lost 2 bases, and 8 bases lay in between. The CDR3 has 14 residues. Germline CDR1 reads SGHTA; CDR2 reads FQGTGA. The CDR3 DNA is TGTGCCAGCAGCTTCTTCCTGACTGGAAACACCATATATTTT. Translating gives CASSFFLTGNTIYF.

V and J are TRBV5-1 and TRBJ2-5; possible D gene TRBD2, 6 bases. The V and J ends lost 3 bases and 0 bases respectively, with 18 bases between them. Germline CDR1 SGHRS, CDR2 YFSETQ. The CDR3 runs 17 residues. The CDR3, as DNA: TGCGCCAGCAGCTCGGCCCTAGCGCCGGAGTACCAAGAGACCCAGTACTTC. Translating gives CASSSALAPEYQETQYF.

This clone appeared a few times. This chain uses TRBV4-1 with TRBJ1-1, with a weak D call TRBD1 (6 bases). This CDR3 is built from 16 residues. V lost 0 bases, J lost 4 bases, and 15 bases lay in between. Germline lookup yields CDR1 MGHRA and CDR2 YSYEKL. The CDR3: CASSQDLQQGPTEAFF. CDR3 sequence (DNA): TGCGCCAGCAGCCAAGATCTCCAACAGGGTCCCACTGAAGCTTTCTTT.

The CDR3 bases are TGTGCCAGCAGCTCACCAAATACAGGGGTCTACGAGCAGTACTTC. It codes for CASSSPNTGVYEQYF. This chain joins TRBV5-6 and TRBJ2-7; 7 bases fit TRBD1. Germline assignment: CDR1 SGHDT and CDR2 YYEEEE. The junction had 9 bases not matched to a gene; V was cut back by 3 bases and J by 3 bases. The CDR3 runs to 15 residues.

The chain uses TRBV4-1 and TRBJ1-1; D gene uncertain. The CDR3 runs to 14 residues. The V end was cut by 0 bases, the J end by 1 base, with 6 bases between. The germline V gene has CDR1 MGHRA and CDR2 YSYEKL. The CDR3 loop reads CASSQDNRNTEAFF. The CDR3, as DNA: TGCGCCAGCAGCCAAGATAACAGGAACACTGAAGCTTTCTTT.

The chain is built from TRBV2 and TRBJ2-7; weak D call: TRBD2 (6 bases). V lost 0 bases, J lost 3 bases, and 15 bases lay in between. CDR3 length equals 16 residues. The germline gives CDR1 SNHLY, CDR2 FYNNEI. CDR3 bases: TGTGCCAGCAGTGAAGCGGACCTCGGAGGGAGCTACGAGCAGTACTTC. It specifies CASSEADLGGSYEQYF.

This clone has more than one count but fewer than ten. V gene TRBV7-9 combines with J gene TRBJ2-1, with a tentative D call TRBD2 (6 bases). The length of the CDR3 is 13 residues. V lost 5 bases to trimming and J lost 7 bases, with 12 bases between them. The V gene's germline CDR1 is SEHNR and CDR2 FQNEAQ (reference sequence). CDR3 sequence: CASSARLENEQFF. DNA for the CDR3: TGTGCCAGCAGCGCCAGACTAGAGAATGAGCAGTTCTTC.

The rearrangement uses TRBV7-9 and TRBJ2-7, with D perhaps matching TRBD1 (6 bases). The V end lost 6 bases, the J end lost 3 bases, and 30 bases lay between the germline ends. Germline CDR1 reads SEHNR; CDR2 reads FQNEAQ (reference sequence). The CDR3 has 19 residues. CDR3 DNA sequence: TGTGCCAGCAGTTCACAACCCGGGCAGGGGCTCCCTGGGCTCTACGAGCAGTACTTC. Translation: CASSSQPGQGLPGLYEQYF.

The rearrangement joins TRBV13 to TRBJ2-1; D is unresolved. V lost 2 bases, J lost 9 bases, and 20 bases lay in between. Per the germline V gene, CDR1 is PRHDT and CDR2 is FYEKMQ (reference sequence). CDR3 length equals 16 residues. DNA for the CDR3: TGTGCCAGCAGCTTACTAGGTGGCCAATCGACTGGTGAGCAGTTCTTC. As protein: CASSLLGGQSTGEQFF.